Below, one T cell receptor (beta chain) is given with its context. The CDR3 is 16 amino acids. Germline loops: CDR1 LNHDA, CDR2 SQIVND (reference sequence). The V end lost 0 bases, the J end lost 6 bases, and 18 bases lay between the germline ends. Source study methods: Estimates of nucleated cell counts were drawn from the amplification of reference gene primers. TCRdb's copy holds only in-frame clones and misses some; the assay was immunoSEQ multiplex PCR. D and trimming come from the DNA, and the V and J calls and clone size come from that table. This table holds 150,000 to 200,000 clones, roughly four fifths found once. The sample is drawn from a study of blood T cell repertoires in COVID-19. The wider study: From the United States, Italy and Spain came samples of acute and convalescent COVID-19.

The TCR originated in a middle-aged woman with COVID-19, enrolled during active disease. This chain links TRBV19 with TRBJ2-7, with D tentatively TRBD1 (5 bases). The source material was peripheral blood. CDR3 in amino acids: CASSIDKPDTPGEQYV. As DNA, the CDR3 is TGTGCCAGTAGTATAGATAAACCGGACACCCCTGGCGAGCAGTACGTC.